These 11 T cell receptor beta chains came from one sample sequenced in a study of T cell repertoires in aging, cancer and after chemotherapy. Peripheral blood genomic DNA, not sorted cells or RNA, was the template. Rearranged V-D-J TRB sequences were amplified with a mixed TRB-A/B primer pool. Using its own MiXCR run on the multiplex PCR reads, TCRdb lists one record per CDR3 protein. There are about 630 distinct CDR3 sequences in the sample; more than 25% occur only once, and more than 30% lies in the top ten. The material sequenced was blood. All receptors come from a human donor with a solid tumor.

This clonotype is termed large. The J gene is TRBJ2-1, the V gene TRBV11-3; D is ambiguous. CDR3 length equals 13 residues. Trimming took 0 bases from V and 12 from J, leaving 12 bases between them. Per the germline V gene, CDR1 is SGHNT and CDR2 is YENEEA. Here the CDR3 DNA reads TGTGCCAGCAGCTTAGATTTTGGCAGAAGGCAGTTCTTC. This encodes CASSLDFGRRQFF.

V and J are TRBV21-1 and TRBJ2-7; TRBD1, the table's D call, was not compared with the DNA. TRBV21-1 is a listed pseudogene. The CDR3 loop spans 15 amino acids. The chain's CDR3 is CASSKGQERSYEQYF. The CDR3 nucleotides read TGTGCCAGCAGCAAAGGACAGGAACGATCCTACGAGCAGTACTTC.

The chain uses TRBV5-1 and TRBJ2-5; 15 nucleotides agree with TRBD2. The CDR3 runs to 19 residues. J gave up 3 bases and V 5 bases, and 14 bases lay outside the gene matches. From germline, CDR1 is SGHRS and CDR2 YFSETQ. The CDR3 nucleotides read TGCGCCAGCAGGCAGCTAACAGGGACTAGCGGGAGGCCCGAAGAGACCCAGTACTTC. Translated, it gives CASRQLTGTSGRPEETQYF.

The chain employs TRBV28 and TRBJ2-7, with D perhaps TRBD2 (6 bases). CDR1 and CDR2 (germline): MDHEN, SYDVKM. V was clipped by 5 bases and J by 6 bases, with 14 bases between them. This CDR3 is 13 amino acids long. This CDR3 is CASSPGRRGEQYF. The CDR3 coding sequence is TGTGCCAGCAGTCCGGGGAGGCGTGGCGAGCAGTACTTC.

About this clonotype itself: A read error may be the cause here, since a much bigger clone is one base away. V gene TRBV12-3 or TRBV12-4 combines with J gene TRBJ1-1; tentatively, D is TRBD1 (6 bases). This CDR3 region has 15 residues. CDR3 sequence: CASSWGDARGTKAFF. Written as DNA, the CDR3 is TGTGCCAGCAGTTGGGGAGACGCCAGGGGCACTAAAGCTTTCTTT.

This clonotype showed up just a few times. The CDR3 DNA reads TGCGCCAGCAGCATCGTGTCGGGGGCCGGGGCCGAGCAGTACTTC. Amino acid sequence: CASSIVSGAGAEQYF. The chain has TRBV5-1 and TRBJ2-7, with D perhaps matching TRBD1 or TRBD2 (6 bases each). The V gene's germline CDR1 is SGHRS and CDR2 YFSETQ. V lost 4 bases to trimming and J lost 6 bases, with 20 bases between them. CDR3 length: 15 amino acids.

J is TRBJ2-7 and V is TRBV10-2; 9 bases agree with TRBD1. Unmatched junction bases numbered 15, after V lost 3 bases and J lost 3 bases. Germline CDR1 is WSHSY and CDR2 is SAAADI. This CDR3 comprises 18 residues. The CDR3 region is CASSDEPGQGVVVYEQYF. In nucleotides, the CDR3 is TGCGCCAGCAGTGATGAACCGGGACAGGGAGTCGTGGTCTACGAGCAGTACTTC.

This clonotype showed up just a few times. The J gene is TRBJ2-2, the V gene TRBV15; D is undetermined. This CDR3 comprises 13 residues. The germline V and J ends were trimmed by 8 bases and 2 bases, with 9 bases remaining between them. In germline, CDR1 is LNHNV, CDR2 YYDKDF (reference sequence). The chain's CDR3 is CATSVANTGELFF. CDR3 nucleotides: TGTGCCACCTCGGTCGCTAACACCGGGGAGCTGTTTTTT.

By share, this clonotype counts as medium-sized. The rearrangement uses TRBV7-9 and TRBJ2-5; 14 bases are a match to TRBD2. The germline gives CDR1 SEHNR, CDR2 FQNEAQ (reference sequence). The length of the CDR3 is 16 residues. After removal of 5 bases from V and 5 bases from J, the junction contained 7 bases not matched to a gene. CDR3 in DNA: TGTGCCAGCAGCCCCTCGACTAGCGGGAGGGGGGAGACCCAGTACTTC. Protein sequence: CASSPSTSGRGETQYF.

This clonotype is deemed large. This chain connects TRBV12-3 or TRBV12-4 to TRBJ2-1; 9 nucleotides agree with TRBD2. After removal of 6 bases from V and 13 bases from J, the junction contained 7 bases not matched to a gene. This CDR3 spans 12 amino acids. The CDR3 reads CASSTGTSIQFF. In DNA form, the CDR3 reads TGTGCCAGCAGCACCGGGACTAGCATTCAGTTCTTC.

By frequency in the sample, this clonotype is large (0.1 to 1%). V usage is TRBV6-6 and J usage is TRBJ2-2, with 8 nucleotides matching TRBD2. Unmatched junction bases numbered 11, after V lost 6 bases and J lost 8 bases. The CDR3 is 15 amino acids. Germline lookup yields CDR1 MNHNY and CDR2 SVGAGI (reference sequence). The CDR3: CASSRTSGETGELFF. The CDR3, as DNA: TGTGCCAGCAGCCGTACTAGCGGAGAGACGGGGGAGCTGTTTTTT.